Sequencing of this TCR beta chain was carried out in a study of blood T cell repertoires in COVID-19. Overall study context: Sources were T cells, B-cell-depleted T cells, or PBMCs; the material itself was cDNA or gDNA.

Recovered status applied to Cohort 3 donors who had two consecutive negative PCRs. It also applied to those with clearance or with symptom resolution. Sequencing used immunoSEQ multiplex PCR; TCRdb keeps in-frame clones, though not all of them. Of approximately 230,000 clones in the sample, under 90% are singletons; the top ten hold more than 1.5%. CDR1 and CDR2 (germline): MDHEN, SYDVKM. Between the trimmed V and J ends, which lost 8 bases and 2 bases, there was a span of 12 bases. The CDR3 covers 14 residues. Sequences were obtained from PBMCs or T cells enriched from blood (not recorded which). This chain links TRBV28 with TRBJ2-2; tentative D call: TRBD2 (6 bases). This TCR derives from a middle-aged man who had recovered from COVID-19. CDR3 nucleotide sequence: TGTGCCAGCTACCCGGGACTTAACACCGGGGAGCTGTTTTTT. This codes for CASYPGLNTGELFF.